This section outlines one T cell receptor (beta chain) sequence together with its context. Its antigen remains unknown. Germline V gives CDR1 LNHNV, CDR2 YYDKDF (reference sequence). The V gene lost 5 bases and the J gene lost 5 bases, with 14 bases spanning the gap. The length of the CDR3 is 14 residues. This specimen comes from a study of long-term antiretroviral therapy in people with HIV. Researchers ran immunoSEQ v3.0 at survey level. Clones were sequenced by immunoSEQ multiplex PCR, and TCRdb holds only the in-frame ones, with some missing. The sample shows 25,000 to 30,000 clones, 75% to 90% of them seen only once. Study conclusions and caveats: Post-ART diversity increased but stayed below transplant donor controls.

The sequence derives from a young man with HIV. The sample in question was unsorted PBMCs, obtained roughly 2.7 years after starting antiretroviral therapy. The chain has TRBV15 and TRBJ2-3; D may be TRBD1 (5 bases). The CDR3 DNA follows: TGTGCCACCAGCCGAAGGCGGCAGGGAGATACGCAGTATTTT. Translation: CATSRRRQGDTQYF. Using reference TRBV15 and TRBJ2-3 for the parts outside the CDR3, the full variable domain is DAMVIQNPRYQVTQFGKPVTLSCSQTLNHNVMYWYQQKSSQAPKLLFHYYDKDFNNEADTPDNFQSRRPNTSFCFLDIRSPGLGDTAMYLCATSRRRQGDTQYFGPGTRLTVL.